A few counts support the clone carrying this T cell receptor (beta chain). This clone may be a read error of a much larger clone one base away. Genomic DNA, the template, was used for profiling of the TCR beta VDJ and CDR3. TCRdb re-derived calls from the reads in MiXCR, one entry per CDR3 protein. The sample includes under 350,000 distinct CDR3 sequences, 56% seen only once; the top ten take 1.3%. This record belongs to a study of CD8+CD57+ T cells in acquired aplastic anemia. All sequencing subjects had displayed CD8+CD57+ cell expansion on flow cytometry. CDR3 length: 14 amino acids. V was clipped by 2 bases and J by 3 bases; unmatched bases: 3. CDR1 is LNHDA and CDR2 is SQIVND in the germline V gene (reference sequence).

The genes are TRBV19 and TRBJ1-2; 7 nucleotides agree with TRBD1. Sequenced sample: sorted CD4+, CD8+, or CD8+CD57+ T cells (not recorded which) from PBMCs. This sequence originates from a human donor with aplastic anemia. The CDR3 loop is CASSIRGGDYGYTF. For the CDR3, the DNA is TGTGCCAGTAGTATAAGAGGGGGCGACTATGGCTACACCTTC.